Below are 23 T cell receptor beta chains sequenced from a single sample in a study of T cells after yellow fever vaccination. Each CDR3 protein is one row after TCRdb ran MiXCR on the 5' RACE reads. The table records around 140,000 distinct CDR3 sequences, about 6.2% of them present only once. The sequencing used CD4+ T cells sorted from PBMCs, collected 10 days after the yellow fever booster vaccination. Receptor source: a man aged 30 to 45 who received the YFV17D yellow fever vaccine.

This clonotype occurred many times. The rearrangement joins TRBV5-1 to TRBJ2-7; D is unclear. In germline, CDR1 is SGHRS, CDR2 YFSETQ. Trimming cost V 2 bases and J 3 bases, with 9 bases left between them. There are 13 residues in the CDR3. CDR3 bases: TGCGCCAGCAGCTTCGGCGCGCGCTACGAGCAGTACTTC. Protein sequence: CASSFGARYEQYF.

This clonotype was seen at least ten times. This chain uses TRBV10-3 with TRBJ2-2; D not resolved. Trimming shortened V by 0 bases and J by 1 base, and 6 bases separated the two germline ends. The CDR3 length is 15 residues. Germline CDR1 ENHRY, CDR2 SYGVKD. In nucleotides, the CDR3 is TGTGCCATCAGTGAGTCAACGGGGAACACCGGGGAGCTGTTTTTT. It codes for CAISESTGNTGELFF.

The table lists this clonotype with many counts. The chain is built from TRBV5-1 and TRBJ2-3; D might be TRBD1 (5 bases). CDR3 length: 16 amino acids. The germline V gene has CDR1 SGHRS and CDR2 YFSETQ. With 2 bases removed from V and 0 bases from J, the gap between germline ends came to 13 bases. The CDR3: CASSFGTGPSTDTQYF. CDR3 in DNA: TGCGCCAGCAGCTTCGGTACAGGACCAAGCACAGATACGCAGTATTTT.

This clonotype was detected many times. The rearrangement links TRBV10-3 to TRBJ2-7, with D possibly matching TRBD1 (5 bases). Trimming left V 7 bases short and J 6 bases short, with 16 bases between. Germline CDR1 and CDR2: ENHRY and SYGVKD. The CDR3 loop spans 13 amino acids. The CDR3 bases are TGTGCCATCACCGGTGGTGGAAGGGGCGAGCAGTACTTC. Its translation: CAITGGGRGEQYF.

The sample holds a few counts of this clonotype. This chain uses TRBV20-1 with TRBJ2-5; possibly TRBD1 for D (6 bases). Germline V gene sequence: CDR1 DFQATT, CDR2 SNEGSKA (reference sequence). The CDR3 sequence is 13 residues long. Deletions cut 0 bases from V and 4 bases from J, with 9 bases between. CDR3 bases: TGCAGTGCTAGAGATACAGGGTTAGAGACCCAGTACTTC. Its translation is CSARDTGLETQYF.

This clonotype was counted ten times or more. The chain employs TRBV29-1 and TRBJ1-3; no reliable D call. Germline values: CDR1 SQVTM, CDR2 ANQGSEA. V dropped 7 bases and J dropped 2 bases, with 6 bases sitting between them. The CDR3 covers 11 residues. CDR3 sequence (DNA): TGCAGCGCCTTGACTGGAAACACCATATATTTT. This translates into CSALTGNTIYF.

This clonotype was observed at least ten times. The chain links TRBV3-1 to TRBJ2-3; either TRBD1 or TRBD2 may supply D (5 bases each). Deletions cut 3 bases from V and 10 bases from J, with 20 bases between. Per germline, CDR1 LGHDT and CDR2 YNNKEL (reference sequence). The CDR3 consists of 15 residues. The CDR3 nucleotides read TGTGCCAGCAGCCACCTAGAGCAGGGACGCGACCCGCAGTATTTT. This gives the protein CASSHLEQGRDPQYF.

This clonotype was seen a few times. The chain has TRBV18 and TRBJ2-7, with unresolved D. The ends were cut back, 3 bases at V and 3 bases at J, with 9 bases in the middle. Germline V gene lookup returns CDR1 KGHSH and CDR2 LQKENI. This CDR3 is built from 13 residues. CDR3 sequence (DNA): TGTGCCAGCTCACCTCAGGTTTTCTACGAGCAGTACTTC. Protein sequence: CASSPQVFYEQYF. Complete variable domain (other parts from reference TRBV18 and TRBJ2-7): NAGVMQNPRHLVRRRGQEARLRCSPMKGHSHVYWYRQLPEEGLKFMVYLQKENIIDESGMPKERFSAEFPKEGPSILRIQQVVRGDSAAYFCASSPQVFYEQYFGPGTRLTVT.

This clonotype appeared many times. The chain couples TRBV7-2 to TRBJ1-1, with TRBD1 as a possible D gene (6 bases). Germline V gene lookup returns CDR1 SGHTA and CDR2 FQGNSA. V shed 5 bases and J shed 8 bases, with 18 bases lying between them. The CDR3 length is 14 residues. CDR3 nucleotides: TGTGCCAGCAGCCTCTCCCGGGACAATAACGAAGCTTTCTTT. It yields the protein CASSLSRDNNEAFF.

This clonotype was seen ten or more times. In DNA, the CDR3 is TGTGCCAGCAGCTTAGTAAAGGCGGGGGAGCAGTACTTC. Encoded protein: CASSLVKAGEQYF. The chain is built from TRBV7-2 and TRBJ2-7; TRBD2 is a possible D gene (6 bases). CDR1 and CDR2 from the germline V gene are SGHTA and FQGNSA. V shed 1 base and J shed 7 bases, with 11 bases lying between them. The CDR3 sequence is 13 residues long.

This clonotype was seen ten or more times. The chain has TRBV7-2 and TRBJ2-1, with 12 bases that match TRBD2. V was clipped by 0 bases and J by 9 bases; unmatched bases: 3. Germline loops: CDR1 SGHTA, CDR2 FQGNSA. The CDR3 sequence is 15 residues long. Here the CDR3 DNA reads TGTGCCAGCAGCTTAGCGACTAGCGGGAGAGCTGAGCAGTTCTTC. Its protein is CASSLATSGRAEQFF.

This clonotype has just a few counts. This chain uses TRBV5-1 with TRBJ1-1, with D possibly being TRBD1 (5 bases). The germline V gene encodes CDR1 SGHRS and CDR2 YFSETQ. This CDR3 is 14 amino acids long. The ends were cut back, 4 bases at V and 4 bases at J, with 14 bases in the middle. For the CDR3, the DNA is TGCGCCAGCAGCGTATCGGGGGTGGGCACTGAAGCTTTCTTT. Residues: CASSVSGVGTEAFF. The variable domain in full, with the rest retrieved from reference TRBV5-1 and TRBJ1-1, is KAGVTQTPRYLIKTRGQQVTLSCSPISGHRSVSWYQQTPGQGLQFLFEYFSETQRNKGNFPGRFSGRQFSNSRSEMNVSTLELGDSALYLCASSVSGVGTEAFFGQGTRLTVV.

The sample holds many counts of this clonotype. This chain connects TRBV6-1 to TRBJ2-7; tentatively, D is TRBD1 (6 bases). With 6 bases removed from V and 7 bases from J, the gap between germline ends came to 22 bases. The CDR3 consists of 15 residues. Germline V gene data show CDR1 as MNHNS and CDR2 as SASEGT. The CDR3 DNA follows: TGTGCCAGCAGATCCGCTGGGGGTAAAGGGGGAGAGCAGTACTTC. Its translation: CASRSAGGKGGEQYF.

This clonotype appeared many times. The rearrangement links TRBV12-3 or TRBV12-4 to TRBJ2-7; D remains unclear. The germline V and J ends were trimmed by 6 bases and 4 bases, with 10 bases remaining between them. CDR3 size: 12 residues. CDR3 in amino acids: CASSQTYYEQYF. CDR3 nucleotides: TGTGCCAGCAGCCAGACATATTACGAGCAGTACTTC.

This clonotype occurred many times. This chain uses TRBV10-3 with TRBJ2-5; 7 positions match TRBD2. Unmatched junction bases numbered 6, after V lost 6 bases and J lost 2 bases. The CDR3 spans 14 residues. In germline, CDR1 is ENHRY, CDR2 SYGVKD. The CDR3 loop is CAIRAGLKQETQYF. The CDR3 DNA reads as TGTGCCATCAGAGCGGGACTCAAGCAAGAGACCCAGTACTTC.

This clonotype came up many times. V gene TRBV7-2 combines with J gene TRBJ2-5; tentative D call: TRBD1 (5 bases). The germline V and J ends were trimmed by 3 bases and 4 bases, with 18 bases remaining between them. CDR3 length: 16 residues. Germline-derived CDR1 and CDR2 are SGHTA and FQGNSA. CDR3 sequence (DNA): TGTGCCAGCAGCTTGTCTTTTTTAGGGGTAGGAGAGACCCAGTACTTC. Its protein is CASSLSFLGVGETQYF.

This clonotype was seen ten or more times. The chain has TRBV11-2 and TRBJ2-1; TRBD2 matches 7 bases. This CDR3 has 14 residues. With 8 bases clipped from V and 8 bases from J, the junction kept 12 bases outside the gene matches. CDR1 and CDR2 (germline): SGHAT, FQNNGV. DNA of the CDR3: TGTGCCAGCGCAACGGGGGAGGGCCACGATGAGCAGTTCTTC. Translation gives CASATGEGHDEQFF. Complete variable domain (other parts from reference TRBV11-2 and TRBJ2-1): EAGVAQSPRYKIIEKRQSVAFWCNPISGHATLYWYQQILGQGPKLLIQFQNNGVVDDSQLPKDRFSAERLKGVDSTLKIQPAKLEDSAVYLCASATGEGHDEQFFGPGTRLTVL.

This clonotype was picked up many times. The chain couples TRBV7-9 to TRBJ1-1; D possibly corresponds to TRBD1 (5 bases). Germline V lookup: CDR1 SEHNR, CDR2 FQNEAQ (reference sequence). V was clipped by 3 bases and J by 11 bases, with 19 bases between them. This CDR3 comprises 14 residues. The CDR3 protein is CASSLGLSMSVAFF. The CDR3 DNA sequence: TGTGCCAGCAGCTTGGGACTGTCGATGAGTGTGGCTTTCTTT.

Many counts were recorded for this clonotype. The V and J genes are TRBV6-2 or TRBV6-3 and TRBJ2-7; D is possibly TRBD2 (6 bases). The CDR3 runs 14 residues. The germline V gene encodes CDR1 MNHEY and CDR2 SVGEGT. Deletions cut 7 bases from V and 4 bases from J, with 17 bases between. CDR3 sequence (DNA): TGTGCCAGCAAGGGTACCAACGGGGGTTACGAGCAGTACTTC. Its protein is CASKGTNGGYEQYF.

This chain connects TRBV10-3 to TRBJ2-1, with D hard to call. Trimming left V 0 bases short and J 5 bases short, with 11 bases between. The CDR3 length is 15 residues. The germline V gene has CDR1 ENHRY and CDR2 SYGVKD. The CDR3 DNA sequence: TGTGCCATCAGTGAGTCGCTGTCAGCAAACAATGAGCAGTTCTTC. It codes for CAISESLSANNEQFF.

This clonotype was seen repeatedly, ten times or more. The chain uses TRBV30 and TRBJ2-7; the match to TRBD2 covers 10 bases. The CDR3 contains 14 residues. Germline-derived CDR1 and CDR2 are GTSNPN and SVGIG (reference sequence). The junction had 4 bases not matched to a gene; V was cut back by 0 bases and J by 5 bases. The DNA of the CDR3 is TGTGCCTGGAGTGTAGGGCTAGCGGGAGACGAGCAGTACTTC. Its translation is CAWSVGLAGDEQYF.

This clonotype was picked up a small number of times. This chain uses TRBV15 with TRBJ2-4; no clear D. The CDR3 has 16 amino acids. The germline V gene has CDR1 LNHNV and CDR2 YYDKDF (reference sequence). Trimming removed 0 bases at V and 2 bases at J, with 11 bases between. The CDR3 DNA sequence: TGTGCCACCAGCAGAGATGCCGGGCTAACCAAAAACATTCAGTACTTC. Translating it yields CATSRDAGLTKNIQYF.

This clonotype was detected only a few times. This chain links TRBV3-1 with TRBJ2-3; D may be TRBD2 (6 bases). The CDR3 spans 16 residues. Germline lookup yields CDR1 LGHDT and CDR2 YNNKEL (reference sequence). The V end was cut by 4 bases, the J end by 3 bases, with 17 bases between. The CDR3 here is CASSLWGGKQTDTQYF. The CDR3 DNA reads TGTGCCAGCAGCCTTTGGGGCGGGAAGCAAACAGATACGCAGTATTTT.